Listed below are T cell receptor beta chains from one sample, sequenced in a study of cytomegalovirus exposure and HLA in healthy donors. Measured with immunoSEQ multiplex PCR; TCRdb has only the in-frame clones, and not every one. Of 160,000 or so clones in the sample, over 70% were seen once. Sequenced: PBMCs. The receptor source for this set is a man aged 50-60 years in good health and CMV-seropositive. The CDR3 runs from the conserved cysteine through the conserved F or W. Fields, in order: CDR3 protein, CDR3 DNA, clone size, V gene, D gene, J gene. A D gene is named only where the DNA matches it firmly. Some rows have no size entry. The others give once, few or many, or a class for an expanded clone.

CDR3: CASSVGGGATEAFF
DNA: TGTGCCAGCAGCGTAGGTGGGGGGGCCACTGAAGCTTTCTTT
size: once
V: TRBV9
D: -
J: TRBJ1-1

CDR3: CASSADRNIMITGELFF
DNA: TGTGCCAGCAGTGCGGACAGAAACATTATGATCACCGGGGAGCTGTTTTTT
size: once
V: TRBV6-1
D: -
J: TRBJ2-2

CDR3: CASSLRGAGARGDEQFF
DNA: TGTGCCAGCAGCTTAAGGGGGGCGGGAGCCCGGGGGGATGAGCAGTTCTTC
size: few
V: TRBV7-9
D: -
J: TRBJ2-1

CDR3: CASSASMNTEAFF
DNA: TGTGCCAGCTCAGCGAGCATGAACACTGAAGCTTTCTTT
size: once
V: TRBV5-4
D: -
J: TRBJ1-1

CDR3: CASRAGGRYEQYF
DNA: TGCGCCAGCAGAGCGGGGGGCAGGTACGAGCAGTACTTC
size: -
V: TRBV5-1
D: TRBD2
J: TRBJ2-7

CDR3: CASSETGKNSPLHF
DNA: TGTGCCAGCAGTGAGACAGGGAAGAATTCACCCCTCCACTTT
size: -
V: TRBV6-4
D: TRBD1
J: TRBJ1-6

CDR3: CASSASGTGAHEQYF
DNA: TGTGCCAGCAGTGCCTCCGGGACAGGGGCCCACGAGCAGTACTTC
size: -
V: TRBV25-1
D: TRBD1
J: TRBJ2-7

CDR3: CASSSGQGWDTEAFF
DNA: TGTGCCAGCAGCTCCGGACAGGGTTGGGACACTGAAGCTTTCTTT
size: -
V: TRBV13
D: TRBD1
J: TRBJ1-1

CDR3: CASSSEGVVGAMNTEAFF
DNA: TGTGCCAGCAGCTCCGAGGGGGTAGTTGGGGCGATGAACACTGAAGCTTTCTTT
size: -
V: TRBV7-3
D: -
J: TRBJ1-1

CDR3: CSVGTANTEAFF
DNA: TGCAGCGTTGGTACAGCGAACACTGAAGCTTTCTTT
size: -
V: TRBV29-1
D: -
J: TRBJ1-1

CDR3: CASSFGTGAFSTDTQYF
DNA: TGTGCCAGCAGCTTTGGTACAGGGGCGTTTAGCACAGATACGCAGTATTTT
size: -
V: TRBV5-6
D: TRBD1
J: TRBJ2-3

CDR3: CASSSRTSGGAAETQYF
DNA: TGCGCCAGCAGCTCAAGGACTAGCGGGGGGGCCGCAGAGACCCAGTACTTC
size: -
V: TRBV5-1
D: TRBD2
J: TRBJ2-5

CDR3: CSGRTGGAGWGTEAFF
DNA: TGCAGCGGGAGGACAGGGGGCGCGGGTTGGGGCACTGAAGCTTTCTTT
size: -
V: TRBV29-1
D: TRBD1
J: TRBJ1-1

CDR3: CASSRPTGITEAFF
DNA: TGTGCCAGCAGCCGTCCGACAGGAATTACTGAAGCTTTCTTT
size: -
V: TRBV5-6
D: -
J: TRBJ1-1

CDR3: CASGGDRSTPLHF
DNA: TGTGCCAGCGGAGGGGACAGATCCACACCCCTCCACTTT
size: -
V: TRBV6-6
D: TRBD1
J: TRBJ1-6

CDR3: CAWSVGGPQHF
DNA: TGTGCCTGGAGTGTCGGAGGGCCCCAGCATTTT
size: once
V: TRBV30
D: -
J: TRBJ1-5

CDR3: CAISESGEGTTEAFF
DNA: TGTGCCATCAGTGAATCCGGGGAGGGAACCACTGAAGCTTTCTTT
size: -
V: TRBV10-3
D: -
J: TRBJ1-1

CDR3: CSARRVDTQYF
DNA: TGCAGTGCTAGAAGAGTGGATACGCAGTATTTT
size: -
V: TRBV20-1
D: -
J: TRBJ2-3

CDR3: CASSMQSGEYEQYF
DNA: TGTGCCAGTAGTATGCAGAGCGGGGAATACGAGCAGTACTTC
size: few
V: TRBV19
D: TRBD2
J: TRBJ2-7

CDR3: CASIPTGANYGYTF
DNA: TGTGCCAGCATCCCCACAGGGGCCAACTATGGCTACACCTTC
size: -
V: TRBV6-6
D: TRBD1
J: TRBJ1-2

CDR3: CASSRTSGGKGETQYF
DNA: TGTGCCAGCAGTCGGACTAGCGGGGGGAAGGGGGAGACCCAGTACTTC
size: -
V: TRBV11-2
D: TRBD2
J: TRBJ2-5

CDR3: CASSFDWETDTQYF
DNA: TGTGCCAGCAGTTTTGACTGGGAGACAGATACGCAGTATTTT
size: few
V: TRBV28
D: -
J: TRBJ2-3

CDR3: CASSPRSRTGVWAEAFF
DNA: TGTGCCAGCAGCCCTCGGAGTAGGACAGGGGTCTGGGCTGAAGCTTTCTTT
size: -
V: TRBV21-1
D: -
J: TRBJ1-1

CDR3: CASSDPRVLGEKLFF
DNA: TGTGCCAGCAGCGACCCCCGGGTTTTAGGAGAAAAACTGTTTTTT
size: -
V: TRBV11-1
D: -
J: TRBJ1-4

CDR3: CASSPAGIRSGNTIYF
DNA: TGTGCCAGCAGCCCGGCAGGGATACGGTCTGGAAACACCATATATTTT
size: -
V: TRBV5-6
D: -
J: TRBJ1-3

CDR3: CASSYAGPSYEQYF
DNA: TGTGCCAGCAGTTACGCGGGACCTTCCTACGAGCAGTACTTC
size: -
V: TRBV6-5
D: -
J: TRBJ2-7

CDR3: CASSLAAASYNEQFF
DNA: TGTGCCAGCAGCCTAGCGGCCGCCTCCTACAATGAGCAGTTCTTC
size: -
V: TRBV7-3
D: TRBD2
J: TRBJ2-1

CDR3: CASSLYRPPNTEAFF
DNA: TGTGCCAGCAGCTTATACAGGCCTCCGAACACTGAAGCTTTCTTT
size: -
V: TRBV7-8
D: -
J: TRBJ1-1

CDR3: CASSQGQGARANGYTF
DNA: TGCGCCAGCAGCCAGGGACAGGGGGCGAGAGCGAATGGCTACACCTTC
size: -
V: TRBV4-1
D: TRBD1
J: TRBJ1-2

CDR3: CASSPNPLTGGENEQFF
DNA: TGCGCCAGCAGCCCCAACCCACTGACAGGGGGAGAGAATGAGCAGTTCTTC
size: few
V: TRBV4-3
D: TRBD1
J: TRBJ2-1

CDR3: CASSQDQGDRVTEAFF
DNA: TGCGCCAGCAGCCAAGATCAGGGGGACAGGGTCACTGAAGCTTTCTTT
size: -
V: TRBV4-3
D: TRBD1
J: TRBJ1-1

CDR3: CSAKAQDRGTSPNYGYTF
DNA: TGCAGCGCCAAAGCACAAGACAGGGGGACGTCTCCTAACTATGGCTACACCTTC
size: few
V: TRBV29-1
D: TRBD1
J: TRBJ1-2

CDR3: CASSYSNRGYYGYTF
DNA: TGTGCCAGCAGTTACTCGAACAGGGGGTACTATGGCTACACCTTC
size: -
V: TRBV6-5
D: TRBD1
J: TRBJ1-2

CDR3: CASSYSGRFYGYTF
DNA: TGTGCCAGCAGTTACTCGGGCAGGTTCTATGGCTACACCTTC
size: -
V: TRBV6-5
D: -
J: TRBJ1-2

CDR3: CASSLGRVVSGYTF
DNA: TGTGCCAGCAGTTTAGGGAGGGTTGTTTCTGGCTACACCTTC
size: once
V: TRBV6-5
D: -
J: TRBJ1-2

CDR3: CASSGGQVLMGTRQPQHF
DNA: TGTGCCAGCAGCGGAGGACAGGTTTTAATGGGGACTCGGCAGCCCCAGCATTTT
size: -
V: TRBV5-5
D: TRBD1
J: TRBJ1-5

CDR3: CASSLVRGVQNTGELFF
DNA: TGTGCCAGCAGCTTGGTGCGGGGGGTTCAGAACACCGGGGAGCTGTTTTTT
size: -
V: TRBV5-8
D: TRBD2
J: TRBJ2-2

CDR3: CATKGRGRGHF
DNA: TGTGCCACCAAGGGGAGGGGTAGGGGGCATTTT
size: once
V: TRBV27
D: -
J: TRBJ1-5

CDR3: CASSTGADRNTIYF
DNA: TGTGCCAGCAGCACAGGGGCGGATAGAAACACCATATATTTT
size: -
V: TRBV11-2
D: TRBD1
J: TRBJ1-3

CDR3: CASSLGTGGNTIYF
DNA: TGTGCCAGCAGCTTAGGGACAGGAGGAAACACCATATATTTT
size: -
V: TRBV7-9
D: TRBD1
J: TRBJ1-3